The present entry profiles one T cell receptor (beta chain) with its context. CDR1 and CDR2 from the germline V gene are MGHDK and SYGVNS. The CDR3 length is 15 residues. Trimming pared 6 bases from V and 4 bases from J, leaving 16 bases between. Researchers ran the PCR with 60 Vbeta and 13 Jbeta primers. Sequenced by immunoSEQ multiplex PCR; TCRdb stores in-frame clones only, minus some. The sample has more than 90,000 clones, 65% to 80% seen once. This sample was included in a study of cytomegalovirus exposure and HLA in healthy donors. The sample taken for sequencing was PBMCs. This chain joins TRBV25-1 and TRBJ1-3, with a weak D call TRBD1 (5 bases). The TCR comes from a human donor in good health. CDR3 sequence (DNA): TGTGCCAGCAGAGAACAGGTATCGGTGGGAAACACCATATATTTT. Amino acid sequence: CASREQVSVGNTIYF.